This T cell receptor beta chain was obtained from a study of glioma-infiltrating T cells. Overall study results and limits: Gliomas, especially low-grade, showed above-expected tissue-blood divergence; non-neoplastic patients showed below. A blood CDR3 motif signature was depleted in highly divergent patients.

The iRepertoire nested amplicon-rescue multiplex PCR amplified TCR alpha and beta CDR3s from RNA. One entry per CDR3 protein, called by TCRdb with MiXCR from the multiplex PCR reads. The data show around 350,000 distinct CDR3 sequences, about two fifths seen once. This clonotype was seen ten or more times. Its antigen is undetermined. This CDR3 region has 15 residues. In germline, CDR1 is MNHNS, CDR2 SASEGT. Trimming shortened V by 4 bases and J by 0 bases, and 10 bases separated the two germline ends. The chain links TRBV6-1 to TRBJ1-5, with D perhaps TRBD1 (5 bases). Sequenced: glioma tissue, nonneoplastic brain tissue, or PBMCs (not recorded which). The origin of this receptor is a human donor with low-grade glioma or glioblastoma, undergoing nonglioma brain surgery, or in good health (not recorded which). The chain's CDR3 is CASSAGTYSNQPQHF. CDR3 bases: TGTGCCAGCAGTGCCGGGACTTATAGCAATCAGCCCCAGCATTTT.